The 5 T cell receptor beta chains below were found in one sample sequenced in a study of human T cells and chemical hapten exposure. TCRdb independently ran MiXCR on the RACE reads; one entry per CDR3 protein. Among around 60,000 distinct CDR3 sequences listed, approximately 6.7% were seen once. Time point meaning: pre-sensitization, week 0. Treatment specified: therapeutic diphenylcyclopropenone sensitization with weekly scalp DPC. Sequencing was performed on whole blood, taken in connection with sensitization to the hapten diphenylcyclopropenone (DPC). All receptors derive from a woman aged 25 to 45 with alopecia areata. Some clones in this sample may be carry-over from other donors' samples.

This clonotype was seen many times. The rearrangement links TRBV6-5 to TRBJ1-4, with D perhaps TRBD1 (6 bases). This CDR3 is 14 amino acids long. The germline gives CDR1 MNHEY, CDR2 SVGAGI. Trimming pared 6 bases from V and 5 bases from J, leaving 13 bases between. The CDR3 is CASRKDSLNEKLFF. CDR3 in DNA: TGTGCCAGCAGGAAGGACAGCCTCAATGAAAAACTGTTTTTT.

There are a few counts of this clonotype. The rearrangement links TRBV19 to TRBJ1-1; D is unclear. The germline gives CDR1 LNHDA, CDR2 SQIVND (reference sequence). The CDR3 covers 16 residues. V dropped 4 bases and J dropped 1 base, with 16 bases sitting between them. CDR3 coding DNA: TGTGCCAGTAGTAGAGATGCTCTCGGAGCGAACACTGAAGCTTTCTTT. It translates to CASSRDALGANTEAFF.

Ten or more counts support this clonotype. The rearrangement links TRBV5-1 to TRBJ1-1; a possible D gene is TRBD1 (6 bases). This CDR3 contains 14 residues. Trimming shortened V by 4 bases and J by 1 base, and 11 bases separated the two germline ends. CDR1 and CDR2 from the germline V gene are SGHRS and YFSETQ. The CDR3 spells CASSPRGRNTEAFF. DNA for the CDR3: TGCGCCAGCAGCCCCAGGGGAAGGAACACTGAAGCTTTCTTT.

This clonotype appeared many times. The CDR3 DNA sequence: TGTGCCAGCAGCCAAGATCTTCGGGGGGCCACCGGGGAGCTGTTTTTT. Amino acids: CASSQDLRGATGELFF. The V call is TRBV3-1, the J call TRBJ2-2; D is possibly TRBD2 (7 bases). CDR1 and CDR2 (germline): LGHDT, YNNKEL (reference sequence). CDR3 length equals 16 residues. V lost 0 bases to trimming and J lost 4 bases, with 12 bases between them.

This clonotype has at least ten counts. The chain recombines TRBV20-1 with TRBJ1-1, with D uncertain. Looked up from germline, CDR1 is DFQATT and CDR2 is SNEGSKA (reference sequence). The V gene lost 5 bases and the J gene lost 3 bases, with 7 bases spanning the gap. CDR3 length: 11 amino acids. CDR3 bases: TGCAGTGCTTCACCCGACACTGAAGCTTTCTTT. It specifies CSASPDTEAFF.